What follows is one T cell receptor (beta chain) and its context. The antigen is not known. Deletions cut 3 bases from V and 6 bases from J, with 5 bases between. The CDR3 runs to 12 residues. CDR1 is MNHEY and CDR2 is SMNVEV in the germline V gene (reference sequence). The data derive from a study of cytomegalovirus exposure and HLA in healthy donors. Overall study findings and caveats: A few of the chains that were CMV-associated were confirmed in vitro to be specific for CMV antigens. Reported performance of the classifier showed diagnosis of cytomegalovirus status with high specificity and sensitivity.

The method was immunoSEQ multiplex PCR; TCRdb's version includes in-frame clones alone and lacks a portion of them. The sample lists 250,000 to 350,000 clones, over 75% occurring once. V usage is TRBV27 and J usage is TRBJ2-2; no clear D. Sequenced sample: PBMCs. The TCR was taken from a woman younger than 30 in good health and CMV-seronegative. CDR3 coding DNA: TGTGCCAGCAGTTTTTATCCCGGGGAGCTGTTTTTT. This codes for CASSFYPGELFF.